This T cell receptor (beta chain) was profiled in a study of spatial heterogeneity in lung cancer. Using its own MiXCR run on the 5' RACE reads, TCRdb lists one record per CDR3 protein. The repertoire holds around 75,000 distinct CDR3 sequences, with 13% as singletons. Indicated time point: sample taken at primary tumor resection. The study sequenced unsorted whole RNA from tumor, nontumor lung or frozen PBMC. For this clonotype: What it recognizes is unknown.

Regarding the study as a whole: Resection blood, more than follow-up blood, showed ubiquitous expanded tumor TCRs.

The V and J ends lost 1 base and 6 bases respectively, with 12 bases between them. The CDR3 sequence is 15 residues long. The V gene's germline CDR1 is LNHDA and CDR2 SQIVND (reference sequence). The receptor was derived from a male donor with early-stage non-small cell lung cancer. Sequences were derived from PBMCs, sampled at surgery. The chain combines TRBV19 with TRBJ1-4; D call uncertain. The CDR3 nucleotides are TGTGCCAGTAGTATAGGGAGGACGGTAGATGAAAAACTGTTTTTT. Translation gives CASSIGRTVDEKLFF.